This T cell receptor beta chain was found in a study of blood T cell repertoires in COVID-19. Sequencing used immunoSEQ multiplex PCR; TCRdb keeps in-frame clones, though not all of them. Here the sample spans about 66,000 clones, 91% being singletons. CDR3 size: 17 residues. Germline CDR1 is SEHNR and CDR2 is FQNEAQ (reference sequence). Trimming took 6 bases from V and 2 from J; bases not matched to a gene: 8. The specimen was peripheral blood. V and J are TRBV7-9 and TRBJ2-5, with 14 nucleotides matching TRBD2. This receptor was obtained from a human donor in a cohort sampled during active COVID-19. The CDR3 DNA reads as TGTGCCAGCAGGGCGGGGACTAGCGGGAGTGAGCAAGAGACCCAGTACTTC. Translated: CASRAGTSGSEQETQYF.